The 18 T cell receptor beta chains reported below all come from one sample, sequenced in a study of blood T cell repertoires in COVID-19. Generated by immunoSEQ multiplex PCR, the TCRdb table keeps only in-frame clones and is missing some. The sample holds about 15,000 clones, approximately 83% seen once. Specimen: peripheral blood. Receptors originate from a man aged 65-85 years in a cohort sampled during active COVID-19.

J is TRBJ1-3 and V is TRBV5-8; tentatively, D is TRBD1 (5 bases). V lost 2 bases and J 0 bases, leaving 15 bases between the germline ends. Germline CDR1 SGHTS, CDR2 YDEGEE. The CDR3 has 17 residues. CDR3 sequence reads: CASSFGGRSPSGNTIYF. CDR3 sequence (DNA): TGTGCCAGCAGCTTCGGGGGTCGATCACCCTCTGGAAACACCATATATTTT. The entire variable domain, with the rest obtained from reference TRBV5-8 and TRBJ1-3, is as follows: EAGVTQSPTHLIKTRGQQATLRCSPISGHTSVYWYQQALGLGLQFLLWYDEGEERNRGNFPPRFSGRQFPNYSSELNVNALELEDSALYLCASSFGGRSPSGNTIYFGEGSWLTVV.

The chain has TRBV7-8 and TRBJ2-3; TRBD2 might be the D (7 bases). V lost 2 bases to trimming and J lost 4 bases, with 13 bases between them. This CDR3 contains 15 residues. Germline-derived CDR1 and CDR2 are SGHVS and FQNEAQ. The CDR3 nucleotides read TGTGCCAGCAGCTTATTTCGAGGGGGGGCAGATACGCAGTATTTT. Translated: CASSLFRGGADTQYF.

The chain carries TRBV30 and TRBJ2-2; 8 bases align to TRBD2. Germline CDR1 reads GTSNPN; CDR2 reads SVGIG (reference sequence). The length of the CDR3 is 14 residues. The junction had 8 bases not matched to a gene; V was cut back by 6 bases and J by 5 bases. CDR3 in DNA: TGTGCCTGTAAAGCGGGAGATCGGACCGGGGAGCTGTTTTTT. This sequence encodes CACKAGDRTGELFF.

This sequence joins TRBV6-5 and TRBJ2-1; D possibly corresponds to TRBD1 (6 bases). V was clipped by 8 bases and J by 4 bases, with 18 bases between them. In germline, CDR1 is MNHEY, CDR2 SVGAGI. The CDR3 is made up of 15 amino acids. The CDR3 protein is CASLEVQGRYNEQFF. The CDR3 nucleotides are TGTGCCAGCCTTGAGGTACAGGGCCGTTACAATGAGCAGTTCTTC.

The chain employs TRBV28 and TRBJ2-5; unclear D gene. The CDR3 covers 11 residues. V gave up 3 bases and J gave up 8 bases, with 7 bases separating them. The germline V gene has CDR1 MDHEN and CDR2 SYDVKM. CDR3 sequence: CASSFKRTQYF. The CDR3 DNA sequence: TGTGCCAGCAGTTTCAAGCGCACCCAGTACTTC.

The chain uses TRBV6-5 and TRBJ2-7; TRBD2 agrees at 10 bases. Per germline, CDR1 MNHEY and CDR2 SVGAGI. Germline trimming cut 6 bases from V and 3 bases from J; bases unmatched to any gene: 5. The CDR3 spans 14 residues. The CDR3 DNA reads as TGTGCCAGCAGCCATAGCGGGAGGCTCTACGAGCAGTACTTC. This gives the protein CASSHSGRLYEQYF.

The CDR3 nucleotides are TGTGCCAGTATCCAGGGACAGGGGAACACTGAAGCTTTCTTT. Translated: CASIQGQGNTEAFF. This chain uses TRBV19 with TRBJ1-1; TRBD1 matches 9 bases. Germline-derived CDR1 and CDR2 are LNHDA and SQIVND (reference sequence). The CDR3 runs 14 residues. V shed 7 bases and J 1 base; nucleotides not matched to a gene: 4.

J is TRBJ1-2 and V is TRBV6-5; unclear D gene. CDR3 length equals 13 residues. CDR1 and CDR2 (germline): MNHEY, SVGAGI. V shed 2 bases and J shed 4 bases, with 8 bases lying between them. CDR3 in DNA: TGTGCCAGCAGTTACGAGCTTCTCTATGGCTACACCTTC. This codes for CASSYELLYGYTF.

The chain recombines TRBV7-8 with TRBJ2-7; TRBD2 aligns across 11 bases. The CDR3 loop spans 14 amino acids. CDR1 and CDR2 from the germline V gene are SGHVS and FQNEAQ. The V gene end was trimmed by 5 bases and the J gene end by 2 bases; junction bases not matched to a gene: 2. The CDR3 region is CASSPTSGAYEQYF. DNA for the CDR3: TGTGCCAGCAGCCCGACTAGCGGGGCCTACGAGCAGTACTTC. Drawing the rest from reference TRBV7-8 and TRBJ2-7, the complete variable domain is GAGVSQSPRYKVAKRGQDVALRCDPISGHVSLFWYQQALGQGPEFLTYFQNEAQLDKSGLPSDRFFAERPEGSVSTLKIQRTQQEDSAVYLCASSPTSGAYEQYFGPGTRLTVT.

This clone is a singleton in its sample. V usage is TRBV7-6 and J usage is TRBJ2-1; D remains unclear. Germline CDR1 and CDR2: SGHVS and FNYEAQ. The CDR3 contains 13 residues. V lost 1 base to trimming and J lost 7 bases, with 8 bases between them. The DNA of the CDR3 is TGTGCCAGCAGCTTAGACAGAAGGAATGAGCAGTTCTTC. This sequence encodes CASSLDRRNEQFF.

The J gene is TRBJ2-2, the V gene TRBV9, with D tentatively TRBD2 (5 bases). V lost 4 bases and J lost 5, with 12 bases in between. This CDR3 spans 14 amino acids. Germline V CDR1 and CDR2: SGDLS, YYNGEE. For the CDR3, the DNA is TGTGCCAGCAGCTTCGGACTGGGGACCGGGGAGCTGTTTTTT. Protein sequence: CASSFGLGTGELFF. The full variable domain, rest sourced from reference TRBV9 and TRBJ2-2, is DSGVTQTPKHLITATGQRVTLRCSPRSGDLSVYWYQQSLDQGLQFLIQYYNGEERAKGNILERFSAQQFPDLHSELNLSSLELGDSALYFCASSFGLGTGELFFGEGSRLTVL.

The chain employs TRBV7-2 and TRBJ2-7; possibly TRBD1 for D (6 bases). Trimming stripped 2 bases from V and 5 bases from J, with 16 bases between. CDR3 length: 15 amino acids. CDR1 and CDR2 (germline): SGHTA, FQGNSA. The DNA for the CDR3 is TGTGCCAGCAGCTTATCGGCCAGGGGCCTCCACGAGCAGTACTTC. Its protein is CASSLSARGLHEQYF.

The chain carries TRBV7-2 and TRBJ2-7, with 13 bases aligning to TRBD2. The CDR3 is made up of 19 amino acids. J gave up 2 bases and V 5 bases, and 15 bases lay outside the gene matches. CDR1 and CDR2 from the germline V gene are SGHTA and FQGNSA. CDR3 protein: CASSGLTTSGRPSTYEQYF. The CDR3 DNA follows: TGTGCCAGCAGCGGTCTTACGACTAGCGGGAGGCCCTCAACCTACGAGCAGTACTTC.

The rearrangement uses TRBV7-2 and TRBJ1-1; no definite D call. The germline V gene has CDR1 SGHTA and CDR2 FQGNSA. V was pared by 1 base and J by 6 bases, with 15 bases between. This CDR3 is 15 amino acids long. The CDR3 DNA sequence: TGTGCCAGCAGCTTAGAAACGCTATCAGGCGCTGAAGCTTTCTTT. Protein product: CASSLETLSGAEAFF.

The rearrangement uses TRBV11-2 and TRBJ2-7; 10 positions agree with TRBD2. This CDR3 comprises 14 residues. V shed 2 bases and J 3 bases; nucleotides not matched to a gene: 1. Germline CDR1 is SGHAT and CDR2 is FQNNGV. The CDR3 is CASSLRTSGYEQYF. The CDR3 DNA reads TGTGCCAGCAGCTTAAGGACTAGCGGCTACGAGCAGTACTTC.

This chain joins TRBV3-1 (or the pseudogene TRBV3-2) and TRBJ1-2, with a possible D match to TRBD1 (6 bases). From germline, CDR1 is LGHDT and CDR2 YNNKEL (reference sequence). Deletions cut 0 bases from V and 4 bases from J, with 15 bases between. The CDR3 spans 16 residues. Written as DNA, the CDR3 is TGTGCCAGCAGCCAAGAGAGGGGGAGAGGTTTCTATGGCTACACCTTC. It translates to CASSQERGRGFYGYTF.

DNA for the CDR3: TGCGCCAGCAGCCGGGACAGGACACCCTACGAGCAGTACTTC. Translation: CASSRDRTPYEQYF. The gene calls are TRBV5-1 and TRBJ2-7, with TRBD1 matching over 8 bases. This CDR3 is 14 amino acids long. Losses at the gene ends were 4 bases for V and 2 bases for J; bases not matched to a gene: 5. Germline lookup yields CDR1 SGHRS and CDR2 YFSETQ.

The rearrangement links TRBV19 to TRBJ2-1, with 8 bases lining up with TRBD2. CDR1 and CDR2 from the germline V gene are LNHDA and SQIVND (reference sequence). The CDR3 is 16 residues long. V lost 6 bases, J lost 3 bases, and 10 bases stayed unmatched. CDR3 loop: CASSDPGLEGYNEQFF. The CDR3 DNA follows: TGTGCCAGTAGCGATCCGGGACTAGAAGGCTACAATGAGCAGTTCTTC.